This TCR beta chain was recovered during a study of blood T cell repertoires in COVID-19. At the level of the study: The origin of the acute and convalescent COVID-19 samples was the United States, Italy and Spain. PBMCs, B-cell-depleted T cells, or T cells provided the cDNA or gDNA that made up the material.

Germline V lookup: CDR1 MNHEY, CDR2 SVGAGI. This CDR3 is built from 15 residues. Trimming cost V 4 bases and J 1 base, with 13 bases left between them. The study assigned cohorts using participant-reported clinical history. The recovered donors of Cohort 3 showed two negative PCRs, clearance, or symptom resolution. Profiling relied on immunoSEQ multiplex PCR, and the TCRdb table lists in-frame clones only, not all of them. This sample yields 150,000 to 200,000 clones, of which approximately 85% are seen a single time; 9% belongs to the top ten. The specimen sequenced was PBMCs or T cells enriched from blood (not recorded which). The V and J genes are TRBV6-5 and TRBJ1-1; D is uncertain. This clonotype was sampled from a woman aged 18-29 years who had recovered from COVID-19. The CDR3 DNA sequence: TGTGCCAGCAGTTCCACGGAGACCCGGAACACTGAAGCTTTCTTT. It yields the protein CASSSTETRNTEAFF.